Presented here are 31 T cell receptor beta chains from one specimen sequenced in a study of blood T cell repertoires in COVID-19. Method: immunoSEQ multiplex PCR; TCRdb's copy keeps in-frame clones and lacks some. The sample consists of more than 200,000 clones, nearly 90% of them appearing once. Sequencing was performed on peripheral blood. The receptors here all came from a man aged 18 to 29 with active or convalescent COVID-19.

This clone was seen only once. This chain joins TRBV19 and TRBJ1-5; 9 bases fit TRBD1. The CDR3 loop spans 18 amino acids. V lost 10 bases to trimming and J lost 5 bases; unmatched junction nucleotides: 21. Germline-derived CDR1 and CDR2 are LNHDA and SQIVND (reference sequence). CDR3 nucleotide sequence: TGTGCCACCTTAAAACACCGGGACAGGGTAAGAGAGGATCAGCCCCAGCATTTT. This sequence encodes CATLKHRDRVREDQPQHF.

This chain connects TRBV7-3 to TRBJ2-2; 12 nucleotides match TRBD1. V lost 6 bases and J lost 3; bases outside the gene matches: 11. The CDR3 has 18 amino acids. CDR1 is SGHTA, CDR2 FQGTGA, per germline. The CDR3 DNA sequence: TGTGCCAGCAGTCGAAACCGGGACAGGGGGCCTGACACCGGGGAGCTGTTTTTT. Translated, it gives CASSRNRDRGPDTGELFF. Drawing the rest from reference TRBV7-3 and TRBJ2-2, the complete variable domain is GAGVSQTPSNKVTEKGKYVELRCDPISGHTALYWYRQSLGQGPEFLIYFQGTGAADDSGLPNDRFFAVRPEGSVSTLKIQRTERGDSAVYLCASSRNRDRGPDTGELFFGEGSRLTVL.

V and J are TRBV9 and TRBJ2-7, with D unresolved. Deletions cut 0 bases from V and 4 bases from J, with 8 bases between. The CDR3 spans 13 residues. CDR1 is SGDLS and CDR2 is YYNGEE in the germline V gene. The CDR3 reads CASSVATGYEQYF. The CDR3 DNA sequence: TGTGCCAGCAGCGTAGCTACCGGTTACGAGCAGTACTTC.

This clone was observed a few times. The chain joins TRBV24-1 to TRBJ2-2, with D uncertain. With 0 bases removed from V and 1 base from J, the gap between germline ends came to 5 bases. The CDR3 is 15 residues long. Germline loops: CDR1 KGHDR, CDR2 SFDVKD. The CDR3 DNA is TGTGCCACCAGTGATTTGGGGCGGAACACCGGGGAGCTGTTTTTT. It translates to CATSDLGRNTGELFF.

This chain joins TRBV15 and TRBJ2-3; possibly TRBD2 for D (5 bases). CDR3 length: 14 residues. The V end was cut by 3 bases, the J end by 2 bases, with 9 bases between. From germline, CDR1 is LNHNV and CDR2 YYDKDF (reference sequence). This chain's CDR3 is CATSRDSATDTQYF. The CDR3 region has the DNA TGTGCCACCAGCAGGGACTCAGCCACAGATACGCAGTATTTT.

The chain joins TRBV6-6 to TRBJ1-1, with D maybe TRBD1 (5 bases). Germline loops: CDR1 MNHNY, CDR2 SVGAGI (reference sequence). The CDR3 is 14 amino acids. Trimming removed 5 bases from V and 0 bases from J, with 10 bases in between. CDR3 protein: CASSPTVMNTEAFF. CDR3 in DNA: TGTGCCAGCAGTCCGACAGTGATGAACACTGAAGCTTTCTTT.

This chain joins TRBV4-3 and TRBJ2-1; 13 positions match TRBD2. The V and J ends lost 2 bases and 5 bases, in that order; junction bases with no gene match: 3. CDR3 length: 16 residues. Germline V CDR1 and CDR2: LGHNA, YSLEER. This CDR3 is CASSQSGLAGDNEQFF. In nucleotides, the CDR3 is TGCGCCAGCAGCCAATCCGGACTAGCGGGAGACAATGAGCAGTTCTTC.

The chain joins TRBV5-1 to TRBJ2-5, with TRBD1 as a possible D gene (6 bases). The germline V and J ends were trimmed by 4 bases and 5 bases, with 12 bases remaining between them. This CDR3 comprises 13 residues. Germline V gene data show CDR1 as SGHRS and CDR2 as YFSETQ. CDR3 sequence reads: CASSPDQGETQYF. The CDR3 coding sequence is TGCGCCAGCAGCCCTGACCAGGGGGAGACCCAGTACTTC.

The CDR3 bases are TGCGCCAGCAGCACTAGCGGGGCACAGACTAAAGAGACCCAGTACTTC. It encodes CASSTSGAQTKETQYF. The rearrangement joins TRBV5-1 to TRBJ2-5; TRBD2 agrees at 10 bases. The junction had 9 bases not matched to a gene; V was cut back by 4 bases and J by 3 bases. Looked up from germline, CDR1 is SGHRS and CDR2 is YFSETQ. The CDR3 loop spans 16 amino acids.

CDR3 loop: CASSSGLGIQETQYF. The CDR3 DNA follows: TGTGCCAGCAGTTCCGGACTAGGGATACAAGAGACCCAGTACTTC. This chain connects TRBV27 to TRBJ2-5; 7 bases are a match to TRBD2. This CDR3 contains 15 residues. After removal of 4 bases from V and 2 bases from J, the junction contained 7 bases not matched to a gene. Germline values: CDR1 MNHEY, CDR2 SMNVEV (reference sequence).

The chain recombines TRBV30 with TRBJ1-2; the match to TRBD1 covers 12 bases. Germline V gives CDR1 GTSNPN, CDR2 SVGIG (reference sequence). This CDR3 contains 14 residues. V shed 7 bases, J shed 6 bases, and the junction held 9 bases outside the gene matches. DNA for the CDR3: TGTGCCTCGCTCCCCGGGACAGGGGGCCATGGCTACACCTTC. It encodes CASLPGTGGHGYTF.

This clone showed up just a few times. The rearrangement uses TRBV9 and TRBJ2-7; D is ambiguous. The CDR3 contains 14 residues. With 5 bases removed from V and 0 bases from J, the gap between germline ends came to 12 bases. Germline V gene lookup returns CDR1 SGDLS and CDR2 YYNGEE. The CDR3 coding sequence is TGTGCCAGCAGTATTACACCAACCTCCTACGAGCAGTACTTC. Translated: CASSITPTSYEQYF.

Concerning this clone: The same CDR3 also results from other DNA sequences found in this sample. The gene calls are TRBV28 and TRBJ1-5; the match to TRBD1 covers 9 bases. This CDR3 spans 15 amino acids. The V gene end was trimmed by 4 bases and the J gene end by 1 base; junction bases not matched to a gene: 2. Germline CDR1 and CDR2: MDHEN and SYDVKM. This CDR3 reads CASSSGQGSNQPQHF. DNA for the CDR3: TGTGCCAGCAGTTCAGGACAGGGGAGCAATCAGCCCCAGCATTTT.

The V gene is TRBV5-6, the J gene TRBJ2-7; 10 bases match TRBD2. V dropped 6 bases and J dropped 6; count of bases not matched to a gene: 9. Germline V CDR1 and CDR2: SGHDT, YYEEEE. This CDR3 is 14 amino acids long. CDR3 region: CASTYLAGAAEQYF. The CDR3 DNA follows: TGTGCCAGCACCTACCTAGCGGGAGCAGCCGAGCAGTACTTC.

The chain recombines TRBV4-1 with TRBJ2-3; the match to TRBD2 covers 8 bases. J was trimmed by 2 bases and V by 3 bases; bases with no gene match: 7. Germline CDR1 reads MGHRA; CDR2 reads YSYEKL. The CDR3 covers 16 residues. The CDR3 sequence is CASSHAGGRATDTQYF. The DNA of the CDR3 is TGCGCCAGCAGCCATGCGGGGGGTAGGGCCACAGATACGCAGTATTTT.

This chain connects TRBV29-1 to TRBJ1-2, with a possible D match to TRBD1 (5 bases). Germline-derived CDR1 and CDR2 are SQVTM and ANQGSEA. Trimming left V 3 bases short and J 8 bases short, with 10 bases between. The CDR3 covers 11 residues. This chain's CDR3 is CSVDDSYGYTF. CDR3 coding DNA: TGCAGCGTTGACGACAGTTACGGCTACACCTTC. Full variable domain (missing parts from reference TRBV29-1 and TRBJ1-2): SAVISQKPSRDICQRGTSLTIQCQVDSQVTMMFWYRQQPGQSLTLIATANQGSEATYESGFVIDKFPISRPNLTFSTLTVSNMSPEDSSIYLCSVDDSYGYTFGSGTRLTVV.

The V gene is TRBV6-5, the J gene TRBJ1-2; 7 nucleotides agree with TRBD1. This CDR3 region has 12 residues. Germline assignment: CDR1 MNHEY and CDR2 SVGAGI. J was trimmed by 4 bases and V by 8 bases; bases with no gene match: 4. In DNA form, the CDR3 reads TGTGCCAGCCGGGGACAGATCTATGGCTACACCTTC. It codes for CASRGQIYGYTF.

The chain links TRBV2 to TRBJ2-7; TRBD1 agrees at 8 bases. With 7 bases clipped from V and 3 bases from J, the junction kept 8 bases outside the gene matches. CDR1 is SNHLY and CDR2 is FYNNEI in the germline V gene. The CDR3 loop spans 14 amino acids. CDR3 nucleotide sequence: TGTGCCAGCAAGAAGGACAGGGAGCTCTACGAGCAGTACTTC. As protein: CASKKDRELYEQYF.

V usage is TRBV24-1 and J usage is TRBJ1-2; no clear D gene. Per germline, CDR1 KGHDR and CDR2 SFDVKD. V shed 9 bases and J shed 3 bases, with 13 bases lying between them. CDR3 size: 13 residues. CDR3 loop: CATEGGSDYGYTF. The CDR3 DNA follows: TGTGCCACCGAGGGAGGGTCAGACTATGGCTACACCTTC.

About this clone: The sample contains more than one DNA sequence encoding this CDR3. The V gene is TRBV27, the J gene TRBJ2-2, with 8 bases identical to TRBD1. V shed 3 bases and J 5 bases; nucleotides not matched to a gene: 5. The CDR3 loop spans 15 amino acids. CDR1 and CDR2 (germline): MNHEY, SMNVEV (reference sequence). The CDR3 is CASSFGQGWTGELFF. The CDR3, as DNA: TGTGCCAGCAGTTTCGGACAGGGATGGACCGGGGAGCTGTTTTTT.

This chain links TRBV7-9 with TRBJ1-5; a possible D gene is TRBD1 (6 bases). The CDR3 runs 15 residues. The V gene lost 3 bases and the J gene lost 5 bases, with 14 bases spanning the gap. Germline CDR1 and CDR2: SEHNR and FQNEAQ (reference sequence). The CDR3 loop reads CASSFVRGSHQPQHF. CDR3 coding DNA: TGTGCCAGCAGCTTTGTCAGGGGAAGTCATCAGCCCCAGCATTTT.

V is TRBV11-2 and J is TRBJ1-3; D possibly corresponds to TRBD1 (5 bases). Germline V gives CDR1 SGHAT, CDR2 FQNNGV. CDR3 length: 15 amino acids. Trimming pared 3 bases from V and 4 bases from J, leaving 13 bases between. In DNA form, the CDR3 reads TGTGCCAGCAGCTTGGTTCGGGGGAGAGGAAACACCATATATTTT. Amino acid sequence: CASSLVRGRGNTIYF.

The chain links TRBV6-1 to TRBJ1-2; D unresolved. Trimming removed 1 base at V and 9 bases at J, with 9 bases between. The CDR3 consists of 12 residues. Germline assignment: CDR1 MNHNS and CDR2 SASEGT. The CDR3 spells CASSEGGNRYTF. In DNA, the CDR3 is TGTGCCAGCAGTGAAGGAGGAAATCGCTACACCTTC.

J is TRBJ1-1 and V is TRBV6-5; D unresolved. Trimming cost V 10 bases and J 0 bases, with 9 bases left between them. This CDR3 has 12 residues. Germline CDR1 MNHEY, CDR2 SVGAGI. This CDR3 is CATLYLNTEAFF. DNA for the CDR3: TGTGCCACCTTATATTTGAACACTGAAGCTTTCTTT.

V is TRBV30 and J is TRBJ1-2; the D gene is possibly TRBD1 (5 bases). This CDR3 contains 13 residues. Germline CDR1 GTSNPN, CDR2 SVGIG (reference sequence). V was trimmed by 0 bases and J by 4 bases, leaving 9 bases between them. The CDR3 loop is CAWSVQDLYGYTF. The CDR3 bases are TGTGCCTGGAGTGTACAGGACCTCTATGGCTACACCTTC.

This chain uses TRBV5-5 with TRBJ1-6; D is perhaps TRBD1 (5 bases). Germline V gene data show CDR1 as SGHKS and CDR2 as YYEKEE (reference sequence). Trimming left V 0 bases short and J 3 bases short, with 7 bases between. CDR3 size: 15 residues. The CDR3 protein is CASSLGGGYNSPLHF. The CDR3 nucleotides are TGTGCCAGCAGCTTGGGGGGGGGCTATAATTCACCCCTCCACTTT.

The rearrangement uses TRBV18 and TRBJ1-2; 9 bases agree with TRBD1. The CDR3 runs 16 residues. The J segment lost 4 bases and the V segment lost 3 bases, leaving 9 bases of the junction unmatched. CDR1 is KGHSH, CDR2 LQKENI, per germline. CDR3 DNA sequence: TGTGCCAGCTCACCTGGACAGGGGAACTTTGGCTATGGCTACACCTTC. Translated: CASSPGQGNFGYGYTF. The full variable domain, its missing parts supplied by reference TRBV18 and TRBJ1-2, is NAGVMQNPRHLVRRRGQEARLRCSPMKGHSHVYWYRQLPEEGLKFMVYLQKENIIDESGMPKERFSAEFPKEGPSILRIQQVVRGDSAAYFCASSPGQGNFGYGYTFGSGTRLTVV.

V usage is TRBV11-2 and J usage is TRBJ1-1; tentative D call: TRBD1 (6 bases). V was clipped by 5 bases and J by 1 base, with 14 bases between them. Germline-derived CDR1 and CDR2 are SGHAT and FQNNGV. This CDR3 spans 15 amino acids. The CDR3: CASSGLRGRNTEAFF. CDR3 DNA: TGTGCCAGCAGCGGTCTCAGGGGAAGGAACACTGAAGCTTTCTTT.

The V call is TRBV30, the J call TRBJ1-4; D possibly corresponds to TRBD1 (5 bases). Looked up from germline, CDR1 is GTSNPN and CDR2 is SVGIG (reference sequence). The V end was cut by 4 bases, the J end by 8 bases, with 8 bases between. There are 11 residues in the CDR3. CDR3 sequence reads: CAWNRGEKLFF. CDR3 DNA: TGTGCCTGGAATAGGGGAGAAAAACTGTTTTTT.

The genes are TRBV5-4 and TRBJ2-1, with TRBD2 identical over 9 bases. Germline V gene sequence: CDR1 SGHNT, CDR2 YYREEE (reference sequence). The CDR3 is made up of 16 amino acids. The junction had 14 bases not matched to a gene; V was cut back by 4 bases and J by 9 bases. CDR3 DNA: TGTGCCAGCAGCGGGGTGGGGGTAGCGGGAGAGGGTGAGCAGTTCTTC. It yields the protein CASSGVGVAGEGEQFF. Full variable domain (rest looked up from reference TRBV5-4 and TRBJ2-1): ETGVTQSPTHLIKTRGQQVTLRCSSQSGHNTVSWYQQALGQGPQFIFQYYREEENGRGNFPPRFSGLQFPNYSSELNVNALELDDSALYLCASSGVGVAGEGEQFFGPGTRLTVL.

The V and J genes are TRBV6-2 or TRBV6-3 and TRBJ2-5, with TRBD1 as a possible D gene (6 bases). The germline V gene encodes CDR1 MNHEY and CDR2 SVGEGT. This CDR3 comprises 16 residues. Trimming shortened V by 2 bases and J by 4 bases, and 17 bases separated the two germline ends. The CDR3 DNA sequence: TGTGCCAGCAGTTACAGCACAGGGAGTGAGGGAGAGACCCAGTACTTC. Its translation is CASSYSTGSEGETQYF.